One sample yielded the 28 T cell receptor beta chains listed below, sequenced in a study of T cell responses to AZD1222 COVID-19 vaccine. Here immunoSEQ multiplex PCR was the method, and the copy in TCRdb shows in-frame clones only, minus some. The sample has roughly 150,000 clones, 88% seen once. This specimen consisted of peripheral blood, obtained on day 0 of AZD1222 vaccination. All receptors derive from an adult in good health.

CDR3 in DNA: TGTGCCACCAAGAGAAGTCCAGGGCCCTACGAGCAGTACTTC. Protein: CATKRSPGPYEQYF. The chain is built from TRBV15 and TRBJ2-7, with a weak D call TRBD1 (5 bases). V lost 7 bases, J lost 2 bases, and 15 bases lay in between. The germline V gene encodes CDR1 LNHNV and CDR2 YYDKDF (reference sequence). The CDR3 extends over 14 amino acids.

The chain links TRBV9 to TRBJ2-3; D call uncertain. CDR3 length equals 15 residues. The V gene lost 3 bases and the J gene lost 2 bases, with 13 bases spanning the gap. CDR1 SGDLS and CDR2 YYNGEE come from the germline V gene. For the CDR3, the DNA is TGTGCCAGCAGCGGCGGATCTAGGGACACAGATACGCAGTATTTT. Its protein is CASSGGSRDTDTQYF.

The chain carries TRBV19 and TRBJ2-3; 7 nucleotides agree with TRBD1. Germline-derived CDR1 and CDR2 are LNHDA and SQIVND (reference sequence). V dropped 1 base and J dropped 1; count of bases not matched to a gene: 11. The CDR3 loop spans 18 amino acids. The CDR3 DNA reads TGTGCCAGTAGTATAGGCCCTACAGGGGCCAGGGGCACAGATACGCAGTATTTT. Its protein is CASSIGPTGARGTDTQYF.

In DNA form, the CDR3 reads TGTGCCAGCAGCCATCTGGGCCCCGGGGAGCTGTTTTTT. As protein: CASSHLGPGELFF. The chain couples TRBV7-2 to TRBJ2-2; D uncertain. This CDR3 contains 13 residues. Trimming took off 5 bases at V and 6 bases at J, with 10 bases between the two ends. Germline V CDR1 and CDR2: SGHTA, FQGNSA.

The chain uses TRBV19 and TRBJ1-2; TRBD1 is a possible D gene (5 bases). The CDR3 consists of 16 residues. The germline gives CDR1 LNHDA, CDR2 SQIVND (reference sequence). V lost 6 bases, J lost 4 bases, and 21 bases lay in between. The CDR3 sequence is CASRVNSAGQGYGYTF. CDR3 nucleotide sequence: TGTGCCAGTAGGGTAAATTCAGCCGGGCAGGGCTATGGCTACACCTTC.

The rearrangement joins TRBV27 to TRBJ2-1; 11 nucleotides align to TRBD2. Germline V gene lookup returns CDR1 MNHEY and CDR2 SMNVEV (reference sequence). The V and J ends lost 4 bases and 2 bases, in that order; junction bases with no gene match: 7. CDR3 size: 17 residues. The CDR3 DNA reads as TGTGCCAGCAGTTCCAGGACTAGCGGGCGGACCTACAATGAGCAGTTCTTC. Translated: CASSSRTSGRTYNEQFF.

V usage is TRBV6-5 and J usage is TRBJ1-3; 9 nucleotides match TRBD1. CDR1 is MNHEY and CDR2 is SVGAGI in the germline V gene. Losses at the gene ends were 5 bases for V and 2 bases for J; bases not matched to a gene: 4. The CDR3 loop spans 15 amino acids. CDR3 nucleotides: TGTGCCAGCAGTCGGGACAGGGTAGCTGGAAACACCATATATTTT. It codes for CASSRDRVAGNTIYF.

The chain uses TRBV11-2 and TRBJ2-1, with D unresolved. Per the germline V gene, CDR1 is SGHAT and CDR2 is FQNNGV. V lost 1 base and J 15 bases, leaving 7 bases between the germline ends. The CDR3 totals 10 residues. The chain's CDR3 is CASSLVGVFF. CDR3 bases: TGTGCCAGCAGCTTAGTCGGAGTGTTCTTC.

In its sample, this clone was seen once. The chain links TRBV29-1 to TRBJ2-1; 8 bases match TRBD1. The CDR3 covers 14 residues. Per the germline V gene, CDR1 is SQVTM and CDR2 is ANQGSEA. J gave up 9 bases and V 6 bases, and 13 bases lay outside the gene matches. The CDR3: CSVETDRGWGEQFF. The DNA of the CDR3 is TGCAGCGTCGAAACTGACAGGGGCTGGGGTGAGCAGTTCTTC.

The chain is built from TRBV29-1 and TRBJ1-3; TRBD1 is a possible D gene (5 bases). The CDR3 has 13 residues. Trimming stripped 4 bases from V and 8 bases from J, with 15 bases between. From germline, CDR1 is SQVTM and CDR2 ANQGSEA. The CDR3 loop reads CSVAHIPGDTIYF. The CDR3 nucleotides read TGCAGCGTTGCCCATATCCCGGGGGACACCATATATTTT.

The DNA of the CDR3 is TGTGCCAGCAGCGTCCGGGACAGCTCTGGAAACACCATATATTTT. Protein sequence: CASSVRDSSGNTIYF. This rearrangement joins TRBV9 to TRBJ1-3; 7 bases match TRBD1. Germline V gene sequence: CDR1 SGDLS, CDR2 YYNGEE. Trimming cost V 2 bases and J 0 bases; bases outside gene matches: 2. The CDR3 is 15 amino acids.

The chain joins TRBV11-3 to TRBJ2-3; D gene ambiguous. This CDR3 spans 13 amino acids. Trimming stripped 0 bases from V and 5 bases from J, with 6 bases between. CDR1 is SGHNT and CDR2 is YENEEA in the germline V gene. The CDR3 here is CASSLESVDTQYF. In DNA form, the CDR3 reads TGTGCCAGCAGCTTAGAGTCGGTAGATACGCAGTATTTT. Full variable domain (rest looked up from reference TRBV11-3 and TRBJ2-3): EAGVVQSPRYKIIEKKQPVAFWCNPISGHNTLYWYLQNLGQGPELLIRYENEEAVDDSQLPKDRFSAERLKGVDSTLKIQPAELGDSAVYLCASSLESVDTQYFGPGTRLTVL.

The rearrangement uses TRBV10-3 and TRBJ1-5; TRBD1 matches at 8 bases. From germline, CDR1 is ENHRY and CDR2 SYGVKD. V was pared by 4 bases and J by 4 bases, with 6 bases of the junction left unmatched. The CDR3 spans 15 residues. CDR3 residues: CAISADRGLNQPQHF. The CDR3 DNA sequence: TGTGCCATCAGTGCTGACAGGGGCTTAAATCAGCCCCAGCATTTT.

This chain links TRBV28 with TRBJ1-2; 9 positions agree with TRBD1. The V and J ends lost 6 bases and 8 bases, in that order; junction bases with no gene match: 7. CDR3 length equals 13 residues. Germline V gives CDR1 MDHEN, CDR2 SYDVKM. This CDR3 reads CASSYRGPGGYTF. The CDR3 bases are TGTGCCAGCAGCTACAGGGGGCCGGGGGGCTACACCTTC.

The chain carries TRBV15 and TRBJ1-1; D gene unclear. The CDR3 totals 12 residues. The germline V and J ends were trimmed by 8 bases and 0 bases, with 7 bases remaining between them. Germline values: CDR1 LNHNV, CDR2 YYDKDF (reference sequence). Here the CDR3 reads CATENMNTEAFF. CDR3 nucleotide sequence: TGTGCCACCGAGAACATGAACACTGAAGCTTTCTTT.

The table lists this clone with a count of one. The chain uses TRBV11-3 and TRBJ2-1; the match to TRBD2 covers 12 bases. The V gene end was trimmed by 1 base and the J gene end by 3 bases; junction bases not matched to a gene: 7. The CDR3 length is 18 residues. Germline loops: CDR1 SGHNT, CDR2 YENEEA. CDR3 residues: CASSLVLAGGLIYNEQFF. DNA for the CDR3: TGTGCCAGCAGCTTAGTACTAGCGGGAGGCCTTATCTACAATGAGCAGTTCTTC.

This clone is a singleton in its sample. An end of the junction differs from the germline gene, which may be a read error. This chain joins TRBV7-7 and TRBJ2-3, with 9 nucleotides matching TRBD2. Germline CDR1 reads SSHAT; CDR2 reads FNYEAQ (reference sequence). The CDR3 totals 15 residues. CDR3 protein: CASSLEVSGRDTQYF. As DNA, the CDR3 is TGTGCTAGCAGCTTAGAGGTTAGCGGGAGAGATACGCAGTATTTT.

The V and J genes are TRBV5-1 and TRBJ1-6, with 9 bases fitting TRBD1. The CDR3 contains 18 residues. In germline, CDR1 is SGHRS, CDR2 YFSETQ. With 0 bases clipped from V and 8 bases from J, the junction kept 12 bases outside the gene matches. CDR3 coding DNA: TGCGCCAGCAGCTTGGGTTTACAGGGGGCTCGGGTACATTCACCCCTCCACTTT. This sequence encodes CASSLGLQGARVHSPLHF.

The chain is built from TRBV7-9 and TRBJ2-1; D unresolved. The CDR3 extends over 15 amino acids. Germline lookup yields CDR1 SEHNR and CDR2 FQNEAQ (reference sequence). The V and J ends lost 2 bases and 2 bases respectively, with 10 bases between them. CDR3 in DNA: TGTGCCAGCAGCTTAAGGCAGGTAGCCTACAATGAGCAGTTCTTC. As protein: CASSLRQVAYNEQFF.

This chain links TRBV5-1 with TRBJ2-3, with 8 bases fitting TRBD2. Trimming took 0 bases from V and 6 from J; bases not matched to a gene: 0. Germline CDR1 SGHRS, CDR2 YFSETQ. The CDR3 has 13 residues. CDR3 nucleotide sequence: TGCGCCAGCAGCTTGGGGACTAGCGATACGCAGTATTTT. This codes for CASSLGTSDTQYF.

The CDR3 is CASSRVGGYGYTF. CDR3 in DNA: TGTGCCAGCAGCCGCGTTGGGGGCTATGGCTACACCTTC. V gene TRBV28 combines with J gene TRBJ1-2; D is possibly TRBD1 (5 bases). V gave up 6 bases and J gave up 4 bases, with 12 bases separating them. Germline values: CDR1 MDHEN, CDR2 SYDVKM. This CDR3 has 13 amino acids.

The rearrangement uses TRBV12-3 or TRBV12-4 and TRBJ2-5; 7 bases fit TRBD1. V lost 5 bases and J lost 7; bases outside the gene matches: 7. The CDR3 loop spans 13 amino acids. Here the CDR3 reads CASSPTGVGTQYF. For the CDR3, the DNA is TGTGCCAGCAGTCCAACAGGGGTGGGGACCCAGTACTTC.

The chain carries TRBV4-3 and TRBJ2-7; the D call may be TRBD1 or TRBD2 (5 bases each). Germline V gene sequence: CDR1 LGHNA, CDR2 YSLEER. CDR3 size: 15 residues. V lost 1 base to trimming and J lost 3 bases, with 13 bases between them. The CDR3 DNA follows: TGCGCCAGCAGCCAAGGGACACTGGGGGTCTACGAGCAGTACTTC. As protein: CASSQGTLGVYEQYF.

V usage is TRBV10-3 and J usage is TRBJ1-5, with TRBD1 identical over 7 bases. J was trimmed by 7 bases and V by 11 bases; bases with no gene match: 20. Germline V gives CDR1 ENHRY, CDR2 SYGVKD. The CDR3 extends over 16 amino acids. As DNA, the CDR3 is TGTGCCCCGAAAGGGACAGTCGCCGCCTCGGTCCAGCCCCAGCATTTT. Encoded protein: CAPKGTVAASVQPQHF.

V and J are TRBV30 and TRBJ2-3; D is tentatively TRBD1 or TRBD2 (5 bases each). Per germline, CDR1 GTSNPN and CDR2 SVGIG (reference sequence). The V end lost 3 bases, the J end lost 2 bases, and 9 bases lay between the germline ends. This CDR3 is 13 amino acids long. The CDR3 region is CAWRWGTTDTQYF. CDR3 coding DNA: TGTGCCTGGAGGTGGGGGACCACAGATACGCAGTATTTT.

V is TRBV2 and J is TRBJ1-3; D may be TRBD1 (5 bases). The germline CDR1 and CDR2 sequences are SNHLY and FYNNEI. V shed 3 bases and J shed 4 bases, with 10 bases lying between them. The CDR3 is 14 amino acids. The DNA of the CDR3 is TGTGCCAGCAGTGAGACGGCAGGGGGAAACACCATATATTTT. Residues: CASSETAGGNTIYF.

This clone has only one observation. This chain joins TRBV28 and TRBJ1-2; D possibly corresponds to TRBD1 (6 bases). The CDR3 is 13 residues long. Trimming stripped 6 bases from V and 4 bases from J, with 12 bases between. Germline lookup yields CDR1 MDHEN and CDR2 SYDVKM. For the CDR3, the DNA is TGTGCCAGCAGCCGCATCAGGGGCTATGGCTACACCTTC. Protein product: CASSRIRGYGYTF.

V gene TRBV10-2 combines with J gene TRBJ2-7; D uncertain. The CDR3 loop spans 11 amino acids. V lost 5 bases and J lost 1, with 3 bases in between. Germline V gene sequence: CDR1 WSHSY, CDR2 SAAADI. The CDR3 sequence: CASSTSYEQYF. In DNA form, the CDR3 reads TGCGCCAGCAGTACTTCCTACGAGCAGTACTTC.